The clone carrying this TCR beta chain came up a few times. Alongside a J-beta primer mix, a sample-barcoded 5' primer served in a second PCR lasting about 7 to 11 cycles. TCRdb re-analysed the 5' RACE reads in MiXCR, keeping a single row per CDR3 protein. The sample consists of approximately 940,000 distinct CDR3 sequences, roughly 52% of them appearing once. This entry comes from a study of blood T cells in healthy people across ages. The ends were cut back, 6 bases at V and 4 bases at J, with 10 bases in the middle. The CDR3 is made up of 11 amino acids. Germline V gene data show CDR1 as DFQATT and CDR2 as SNEGSKA (reference sequence). Every sample had a minimum of 6 million PBMCs isolated.

This sequence was found in a man aged 25-40 years in good health. The chain uses TRBV20-1 and TRBJ2-7; D remains unclear. Sequencing was performed on blood. CDR3 nucleotides: TGCAGTGCGGTAGGAGAATACGAGCAGTACTTC. Protein product: CSAVGEYEQYF.